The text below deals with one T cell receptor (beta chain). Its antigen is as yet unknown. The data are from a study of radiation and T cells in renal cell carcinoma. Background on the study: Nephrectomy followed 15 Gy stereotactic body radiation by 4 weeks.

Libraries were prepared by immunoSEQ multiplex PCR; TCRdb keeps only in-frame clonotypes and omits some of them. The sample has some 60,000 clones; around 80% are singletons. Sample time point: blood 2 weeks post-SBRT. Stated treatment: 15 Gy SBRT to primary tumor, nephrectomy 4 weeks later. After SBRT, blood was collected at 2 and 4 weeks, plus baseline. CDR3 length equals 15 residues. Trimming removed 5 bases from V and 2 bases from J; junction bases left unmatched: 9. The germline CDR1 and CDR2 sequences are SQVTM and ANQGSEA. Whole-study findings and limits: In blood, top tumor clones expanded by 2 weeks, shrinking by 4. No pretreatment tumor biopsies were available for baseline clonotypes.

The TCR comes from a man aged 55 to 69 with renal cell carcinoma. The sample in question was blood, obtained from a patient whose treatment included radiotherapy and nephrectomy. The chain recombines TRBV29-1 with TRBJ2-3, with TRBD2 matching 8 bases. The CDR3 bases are TGCAGCGTTAGACGGGGGGGTAGAACCACAGATACGCAGTATTTT. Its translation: CSVRRGGRTTDTQYF.